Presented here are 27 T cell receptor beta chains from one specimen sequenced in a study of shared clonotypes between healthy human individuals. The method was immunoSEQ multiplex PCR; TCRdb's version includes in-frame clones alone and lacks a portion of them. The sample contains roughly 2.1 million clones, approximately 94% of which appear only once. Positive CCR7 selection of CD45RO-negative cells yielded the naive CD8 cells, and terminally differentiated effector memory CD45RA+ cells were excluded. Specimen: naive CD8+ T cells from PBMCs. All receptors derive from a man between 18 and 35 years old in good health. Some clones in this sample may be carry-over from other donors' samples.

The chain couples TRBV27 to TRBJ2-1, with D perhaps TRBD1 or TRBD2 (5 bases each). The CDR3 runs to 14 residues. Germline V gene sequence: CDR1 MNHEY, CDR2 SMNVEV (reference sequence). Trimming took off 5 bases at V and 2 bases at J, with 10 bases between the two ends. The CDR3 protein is CASSLMGPYNEQFF. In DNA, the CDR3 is TGTGCCAGCAGTCTCATGGGACCCTACAATGAGCAGTTCTTC.

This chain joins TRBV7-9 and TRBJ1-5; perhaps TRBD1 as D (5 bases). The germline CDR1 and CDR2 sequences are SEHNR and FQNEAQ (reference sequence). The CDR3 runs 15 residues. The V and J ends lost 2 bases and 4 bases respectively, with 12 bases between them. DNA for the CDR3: TGTGCCAGCAGCTTATCAGGGCCGATAAATCAGCCCCAGCATTTT. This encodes CASSLSGPINQPQHF. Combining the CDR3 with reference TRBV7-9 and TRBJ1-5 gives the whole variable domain DTGVSQNPRHKITKRGQNVTFRCDPISEHNRLYWYRQTLGQGPEFLTYFQNEAQLEKSRLLSDRFSAERPKGSFSTLEIQRTEQGDSAMYLCASSLSGPINQPQHFGDGTRLSIL.

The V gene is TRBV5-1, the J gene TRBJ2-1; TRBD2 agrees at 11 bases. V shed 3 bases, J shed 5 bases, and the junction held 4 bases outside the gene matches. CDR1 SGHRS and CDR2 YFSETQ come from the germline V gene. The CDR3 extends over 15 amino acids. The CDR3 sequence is CASSSRLAGNNEQFF. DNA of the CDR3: TGCGCCAGCAGCTCGAGACTAGCGGGAAACAATGAGCAGTTCTTC.

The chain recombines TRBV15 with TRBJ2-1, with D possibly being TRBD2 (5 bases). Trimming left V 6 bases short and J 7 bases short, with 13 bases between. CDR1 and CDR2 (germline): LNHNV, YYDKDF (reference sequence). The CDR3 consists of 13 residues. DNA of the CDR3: TGTGCCACCAGTCCGAGGGTGAGTAATGAGCAGTTCTTC. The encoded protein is CATSPRVSNEQFF.

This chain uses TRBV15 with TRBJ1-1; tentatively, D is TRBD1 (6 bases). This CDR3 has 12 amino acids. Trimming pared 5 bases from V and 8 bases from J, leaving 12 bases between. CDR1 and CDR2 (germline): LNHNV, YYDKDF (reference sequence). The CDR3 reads CATSSRGTEAFF. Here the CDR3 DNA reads TGTGCCACCAGCTCGCGGGGGACAGAAGCTTTCTTT.

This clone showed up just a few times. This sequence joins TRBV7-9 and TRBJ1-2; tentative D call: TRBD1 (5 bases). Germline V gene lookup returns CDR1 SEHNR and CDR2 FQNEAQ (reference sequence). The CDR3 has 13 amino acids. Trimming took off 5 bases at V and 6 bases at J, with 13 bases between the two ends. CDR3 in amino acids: CASSGGGLNGYTF. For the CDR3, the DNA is TGTGCCAGCAGCGGGGGAGGCTTGAATGGCTACACCTTC.

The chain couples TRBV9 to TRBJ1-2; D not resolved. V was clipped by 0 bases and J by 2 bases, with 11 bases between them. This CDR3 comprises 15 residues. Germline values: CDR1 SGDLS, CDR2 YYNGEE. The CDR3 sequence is CASSVEGRMNYGYTF. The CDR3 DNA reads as TGTGCCAGCAGCGTAGAGGGCAGAATGAACTATGGCTACACCTTC.

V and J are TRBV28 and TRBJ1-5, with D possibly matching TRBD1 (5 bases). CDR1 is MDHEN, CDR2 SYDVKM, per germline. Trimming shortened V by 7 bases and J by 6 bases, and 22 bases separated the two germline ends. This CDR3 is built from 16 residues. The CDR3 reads CASTYLPAGGSQPQHF. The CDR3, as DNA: TGTGCCAGCACTTACCTACCCGCTGGGGGAAGTCAGCCCCAGCATTTT.

The CDR3 here is CASISATREDGELFF. In DNA form, the CDR3 reads TGTGCCAGCATCTCGGCGACTCGCGAGGACGGGGAGCTGTTTTTT. The rearrangement joins TRBV7-9 to TRBJ2-2, with D uncertain. Germline loops: CDR1 SEHNR, CDR2 FQNEAQ (reference sequence). Trimming removed 7 bases at V and 7 bases at J, with 19 bases between. This CDR3 comprises 15 residues. The entire variable domain, with the rest obtained from reference TRBV7-9 and TRBJ2-2, is as follows: DTGVSQNPRHKITKRGQNVTFRCDPISEHNRLYWYRQTLGQGPEFLTYFQNEAQLEKSRLLSDRFSAERPKGSFSTLEIQRTEQGDSAMYLCASISATREDGELFFGEGSRLTVL.

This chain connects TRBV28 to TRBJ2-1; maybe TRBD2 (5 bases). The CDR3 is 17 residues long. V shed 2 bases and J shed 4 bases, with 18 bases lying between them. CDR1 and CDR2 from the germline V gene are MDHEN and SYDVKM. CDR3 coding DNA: TGTGCCAGCAGTTTAGGGTTGGGAGTTCGGGAATACAATGAGCAGTTCTTC. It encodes CASSLGLGVREYNEQFF.

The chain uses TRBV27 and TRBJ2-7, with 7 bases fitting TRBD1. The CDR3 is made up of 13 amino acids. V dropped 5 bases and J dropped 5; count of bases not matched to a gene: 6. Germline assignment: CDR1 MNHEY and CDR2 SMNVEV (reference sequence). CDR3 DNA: TGTGCCAGCAGTCCGGACAGGAGGCACGAGCAGTACTTC. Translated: CASSPDRRHEQYF.

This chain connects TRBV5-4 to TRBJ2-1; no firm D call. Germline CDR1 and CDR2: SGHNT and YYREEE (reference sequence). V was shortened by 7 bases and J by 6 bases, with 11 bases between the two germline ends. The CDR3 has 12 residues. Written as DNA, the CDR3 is TGTGCCAGCGGGAATGCCGGCAATGAGCAGTTCTTC. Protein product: CASGNAGNEQFF.

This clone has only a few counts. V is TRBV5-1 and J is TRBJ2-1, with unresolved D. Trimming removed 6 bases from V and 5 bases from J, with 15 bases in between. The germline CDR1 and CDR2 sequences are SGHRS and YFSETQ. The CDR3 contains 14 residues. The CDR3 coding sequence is TGCGCCAGCACCCCCGTGGGGATCGACAATGAGCAGTTCTTC. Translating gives CASTPVGIDNEQFF.

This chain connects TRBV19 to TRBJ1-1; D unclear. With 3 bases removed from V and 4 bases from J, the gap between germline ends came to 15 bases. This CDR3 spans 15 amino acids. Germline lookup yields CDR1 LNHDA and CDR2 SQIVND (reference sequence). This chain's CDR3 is CASSITPGGITEAFF. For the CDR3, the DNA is TGTGCCAGTAGTATTACTCCAGGCGGGATCACTGAAGCTTTCTTT.

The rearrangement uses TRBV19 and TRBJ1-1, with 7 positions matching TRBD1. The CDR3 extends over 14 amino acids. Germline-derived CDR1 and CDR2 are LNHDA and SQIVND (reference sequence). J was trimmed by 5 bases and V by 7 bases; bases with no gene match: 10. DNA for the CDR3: TGTGCCAGTAAACCTTTCAGGGGGGAGACTGAAGCTTTCTTT. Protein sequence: CASKPFRGETEAFF.

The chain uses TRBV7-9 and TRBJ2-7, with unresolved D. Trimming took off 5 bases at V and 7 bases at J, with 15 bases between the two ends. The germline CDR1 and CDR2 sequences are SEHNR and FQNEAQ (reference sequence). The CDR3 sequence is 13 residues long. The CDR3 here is CASSPPRYWEQYF. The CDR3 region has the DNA TGTGCCAGCAGCCCGCCGCGTTACTGGGAGCAGTACTTC.

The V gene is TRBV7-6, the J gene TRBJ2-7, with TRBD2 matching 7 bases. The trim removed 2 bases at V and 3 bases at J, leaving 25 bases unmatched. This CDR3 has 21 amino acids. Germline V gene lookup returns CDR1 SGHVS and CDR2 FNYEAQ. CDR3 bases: TGTGCCAGCAGCTTAAGCGTCGGCCAGCGGGAACCCCTTATTGATATCTACGAGCAGTACTTC. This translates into CASSLSVGQREPLIDIYEQYF.

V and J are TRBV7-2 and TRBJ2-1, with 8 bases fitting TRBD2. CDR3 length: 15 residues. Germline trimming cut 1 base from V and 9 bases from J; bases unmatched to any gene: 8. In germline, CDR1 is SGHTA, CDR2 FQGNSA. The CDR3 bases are TGTGCCAGCAGCTTAGAGCCAGCGGGAGTCATTGAGCAGTTCTTC. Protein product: CASSLEPAGVIEQFF.

The CDR3 spells CASSPYRVQGDIQYF. CDR3 coding DNA: TGCGCCAGCAGCCCCTACAGGGTCCAAGGGGACATTCAGTACTTC. The chain is built from TRBV5-1 and TRBJ2-4; a weak D match, TRBD1 (6 bases). The germline CDR1 and CDR2 sequences are SGHRS and YFSETQ. V was clipped by 4 bases and J by 8 bases, with 19 bases between them. The CDR3 loop spans 15 amino acids. Full variable domain (rest looked up from reference TRBV5-1 and TRBJ2-4): KAGVTQTPRYLIKTRGQQVTLSCSPISGHRSVSWYQQTPGQGLQFLFEYFSETQRNKGNFPGRFSGRQFSNSRSEMNVSTLELGDSALYLCASSPYRVQGDIQYFGAGTRLSVL.

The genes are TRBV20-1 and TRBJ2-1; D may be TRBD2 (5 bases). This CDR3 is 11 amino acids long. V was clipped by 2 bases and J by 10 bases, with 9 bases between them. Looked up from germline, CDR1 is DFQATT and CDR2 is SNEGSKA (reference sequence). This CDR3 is CSARLAWEQFF. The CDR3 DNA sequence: TGCAGTGCTAGACTAGCCTGGGAGCAGTTCTTC.

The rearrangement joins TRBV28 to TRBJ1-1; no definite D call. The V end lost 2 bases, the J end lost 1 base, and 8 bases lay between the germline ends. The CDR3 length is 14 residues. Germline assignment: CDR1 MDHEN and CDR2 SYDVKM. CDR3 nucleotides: TGTGCCAGCAGTTTAGATGGCAGGAACACTGAAGCTTTCTTT. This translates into CASSLDGRNTEAFF. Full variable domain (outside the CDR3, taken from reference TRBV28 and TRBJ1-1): DVKVTQSSRYLVKRTGEKVFLECVQDMDHENMFWYRQDPGLGLRLIYFSYDVKMKEKGDIPEGYSVSREKKERFSLILESASTNQTSMYLCASSLDGRNTEAFFGQGTRLTVV.

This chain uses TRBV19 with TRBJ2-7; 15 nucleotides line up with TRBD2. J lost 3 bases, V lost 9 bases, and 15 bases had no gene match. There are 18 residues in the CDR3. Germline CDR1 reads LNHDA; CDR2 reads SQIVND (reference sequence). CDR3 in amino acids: CASRSRTGTSGRIYEQYF. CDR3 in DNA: TGTGCCAGCCGATCCAGGACAGGGACTAGCGGGAGGATCTACGAGCAGTACTTC. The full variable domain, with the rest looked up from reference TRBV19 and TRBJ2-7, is DGGITQSPKYLFRKEGQNVTLSCEQNLNHDAMYWYRQDPGQGLRLIYYSQIVNDFQKGDIAEGYSVSREKKESFPLTVTSAQKNPTAFYLCASRSRTGTSGRIYEQYFGPGTRLTVT.

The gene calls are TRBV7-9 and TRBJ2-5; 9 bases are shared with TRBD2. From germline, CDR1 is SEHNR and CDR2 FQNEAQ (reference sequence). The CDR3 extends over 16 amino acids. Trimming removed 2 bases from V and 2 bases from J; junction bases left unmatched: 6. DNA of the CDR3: TGTGCCAGCAGCTTATCGGTCCTAGCGGGACAAGAGACCCAGTACTTC. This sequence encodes CASSLSVLAGQETQYF.

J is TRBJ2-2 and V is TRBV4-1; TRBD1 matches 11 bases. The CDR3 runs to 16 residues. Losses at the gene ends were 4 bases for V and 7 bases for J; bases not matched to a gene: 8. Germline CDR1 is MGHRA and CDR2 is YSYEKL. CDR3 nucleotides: TGCGCCAGCAGCCTTTCCGGGACAGGGGGATTCGGGGAGCTGTTTTTT. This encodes CASSLSGTGGFGELFF.

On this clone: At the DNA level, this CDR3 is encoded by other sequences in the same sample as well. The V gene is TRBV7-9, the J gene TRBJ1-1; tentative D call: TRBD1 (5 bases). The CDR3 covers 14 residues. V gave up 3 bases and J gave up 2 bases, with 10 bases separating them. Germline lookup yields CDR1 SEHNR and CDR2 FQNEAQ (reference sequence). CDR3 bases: TGTGCCAGCAGCTTTGGGGACTCCAACACTGAAGCTTTCTTT. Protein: CASSFGDSNTEAFF.

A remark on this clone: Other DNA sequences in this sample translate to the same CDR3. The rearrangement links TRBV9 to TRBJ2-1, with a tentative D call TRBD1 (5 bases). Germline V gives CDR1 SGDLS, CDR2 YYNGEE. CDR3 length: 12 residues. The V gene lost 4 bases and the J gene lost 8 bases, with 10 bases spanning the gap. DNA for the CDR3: TGTGCCAGCAGCCCCCCAGGGTATGAGCAGTTCTTC. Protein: CASSPPGYEQFF.

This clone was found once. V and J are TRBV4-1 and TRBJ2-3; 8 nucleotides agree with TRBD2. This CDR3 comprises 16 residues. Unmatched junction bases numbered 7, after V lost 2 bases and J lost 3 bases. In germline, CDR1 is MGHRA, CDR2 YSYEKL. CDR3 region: CASSQRSGSRTDTQYF. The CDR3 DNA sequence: TGCGCCAGCAGCCAACGGAGCGGGAGTAGGACAGATACGCAGTATTTT.